This entry concerns a single TCR beta chain. These data are taken from a study of blood T cell repertoires in COVID-19. Study details: Italy, Spain and the United States were the sources of the convalescent and acute COVID-19 samples.

Looked up from germline, CDR1 is SGHRS and CDR2 is YFSETQ. After removal of 1 base from V and 2 bases from J, the junction contained 5 bases not matched to a gene. The CDR3 contains 15 residues. Under the authors' procedure: Using reference gene primer amplification, nucleated cell counts were estimated. Sequencing used immunoSEQ multiplex PCR; TCRdb keeps in-frame clones, though not all of them. That table is the source of V, J and clone size, and D and trimming were worked out from the DNA. The sample holds over 250,000 clones, around 90% seen once. The chain employs TRBV5-1 and TRBJ2-7; 8 bases line up with TRBD1. The receptor comes from a middle-aged man with acute or convalescent COVID-19. The sample comprised peripheral blood. CDR3 in DNA: TGCGCCAGCAGCTTGATTACAGGGGGGACCTACGAGCAGTACTTC. Translation: CASSLITGGTYEQYF.